This T cell receptor beta chain was identified in a study of blood T cell repertoires in COVID-19. Generated by immunoSEQ multiplex PCR, the TCRdb table keeps only in-frame clones and is missing some. This sample carries over 250,000 clones, 90% of them seen once, and the ten largest clones take 2% to 3%. V lost 7 bases, J lost 0 bases, and 3 bases stayed unmatched. Germline V gene lookup returns CDR1 SQVTM and CDR2 ANQGSEA. The CDR3 consists of 13 residues. The study counted Cohort 3 donors as recovered given two negative PCRs, clearance, or symptom resolution. This receptor was identified in a man aged 60 to 69 who had recovered from COVID-19. Source material: PBMCs or T cells enriched from blood (not recorded which). This chain uses TRBV29-1 with TRBJ1-5, with 7 bases that match TRBD1. The CDR3 region has the DNA TGCAGCGCCACAGGGGATAGCAATCAGCCCCAGCATTTT. Its protein product is CSATGDSNQPQHF.